This T cell receptor beta chain was captured by sequencing in a study of T cells after yellow fever vaccination (dated by TCRdb to between 2018 and 2020). For the wider study: Libraries from fractions with low cell numbers were prepared with the SMART-Seq v4 Ultra Low Input RNA kit. To track T-cell clones before and after primary and booster YFV17D yellow fever vaccination, bulk TCR alpha and beta repertoires were sequenced longitudinally. Two healthy male donors, one aged 18 to 30 and one aged 30 to 40 years, were included in the cohort. Blood was collected at multiple timepoints before and after primary and secondary immunization, and bulk PBMC replicates and cell subsets were isolated.

Study-level results and caveats: FACS-sorted repertoires could contain abundant contaminating clonotypes from the bulk population, so computational filtering was required. The study included only two donors, which limits how far the findings can be generalized. Compared with the primary T-cell response, the secondary T-cell response was faster but weaker, reaching its peak on day 5 rather than on day 15. A small fraction of clonotypes appeared in both the CD4 and CD8 compartments, likely as a result of convergent recombination. Most clones expanded after primary vaccination were re-detected after the booster (around 96% of CD4 and approximately 89% of CD8), suggesting broad memory maintenance.

Compared with germline, V lacks 0 bases and J lacks 2 bases; bases without a gene match: 10. From the germline V gene, CDR1 is SGHRS and CDR2 is YFSETQ. The CDR3 sequence holds 20 residues, the cysteine and phenylalanine included. Here the CDR3 DNA is all that survives: 60 bases in frame from base 1. TCR cDNA was made using 5'RACE template switching, a step that added a universal primer site and unique molecular identifiers. Priming for cDNA synthesis came from both the TCR alpha and TCR beta constant segments. Library amplification used two PCR steps, and the second PCR step added sample barcodes and sequencing adapters. Sequencing of libraries was performed on Illumina HiSeq 2500 (2x100 bp) or NovaSeq (2x150 bp). Turning to the authors' computational methods: Reads were demultiplexed and collapsed into UMI consensus sequences with MIGEC, and V(D)J alignment was performed with MiXCR. Vaccine-responding clonotypes were defined with edgeR using replicate PBMC samples, requiring FDR below 0.01 and a log2 fold change above 5 up to day 15. Each bulk clonotype received a CD4 or CD8 identity based on whether the sequenced CD4 or CD8 repertoire contained that clonotype at higher abundance. Using fastp at Q25 and MiXCR, TCRdb reprocessed the public reads and kept productive beta chains. Each CDR3 protein appears once, grouped with its most common genes and DNA. TCRdb assigned the V and J calls; the authors' analysis was not used. For this sample there are roughly 180,000 distinct CDR3 sequences; 6.2% appear just once. Of the sample, about 2.8% is held by the ten largest clones.

For this clonotype: Its antigen is not yet known. A much larger clone lies one base from this, so it may be a read error.

The intended sense of this specimen's treatment or condition label: live attenuated yellow fever vaccine strain. PBMCs were isolated from peripheral blood using a standard Ficoll-Paque protocol. Dynabeads CD4 and CD8 positive selection kits were used to isolate CD4 and CD8 T-cell fractions. TriZol was used to extract RNA from bulk PBMCs, CD4 and CD8 fractions, and dextramer-positive and dextramer-negative fractions. The chain was built from TRBV5-1 and TRBJ2-3, with 15 junctional bases fitting TRBD2. Here the sequenced sample was CD4+ T cells sorted from PBMCs, taken on the day of the first yellow fever vaccination. This TCR was recovered from a man aged 18 to 35 who received the YFV17D yellow fever vaccine. The CDR3 sequence is CASSLDGGTSGGQYTDTQYF. The DNA sequence follows: TGCGCCAGCAGCTTGGACGGGGGGACTAGCGGGGGGCAATACACAGATACGCAGTATTTT.